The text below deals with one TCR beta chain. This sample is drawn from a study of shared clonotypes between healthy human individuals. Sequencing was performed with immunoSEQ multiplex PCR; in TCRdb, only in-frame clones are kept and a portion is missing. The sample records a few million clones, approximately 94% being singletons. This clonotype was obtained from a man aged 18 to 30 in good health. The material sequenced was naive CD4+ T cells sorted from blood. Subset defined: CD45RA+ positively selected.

The CDR3, as DNA: TGTGCCAGTAGTAGGCAGGGGGTCCATGAGCAGTTCTTC. Translating gives CASSRQGVHEQFF. The J gene is TRBJ2-1, the V gene TRBV19; 7 bases agree with TRBD1. The CDR3 runs to 13 residues. Germline CDR1 reads LNHDA; CDR2 reads SQIVND (reference sequence). The J segment lost 8 bases and the V segment lost 4 bases, leaving 5 bases of the junction unmatched.